A selection of T cell receptor beta chains follows, all from one sample in a study of shared clonotypes between healthy human individuals. Assay: immunoSEQ multiplex PCR; the TCRdb copy retains only in-frame clones and omits some. The sample consists of about 2.4 million clones, around nine tenths of them appearing once. Sequencing was performed on naive CD4+ T cells sorted from blood. These receptors were obtained from a man younger than 35 in good health. CDR3s include the opening cysteine and the closing phenylalanine or tryptophan. Each record gives: V gene, J gene, D gene, clone size, CDR3 DNA, CDR3 protein. The D gene is left open where the match is weak. A row's size may be missing; if present it is once, few, many or a size class.

TRBV7-6,TRBJ2-7,TRBD2,NA,TGTGCCAGCAGCTTAGGTCTAGCGGGGGGGCCGTACGAGCAGTACTTC,CASSLGLAGGPYEQYF
TRBV28,TRBJ2-7,TRBD2,NA,TGTGCCAGCAGTACCCCAGCGGGACTAGCGGGGGGCCCCTACGAGCAGTACTTC,CASSTPAGLAGGPYEQYF
TRBV6-1,TRBJ1-2,NA,NA,TGTGCCAGCAGTGCCACCGGGACTAAGAATAATGGCTACACCTTC,CASSATGTKNNGYTF
TRBV11-2,TRBJ2-5,TRBD1,NA,TGTGCCAGCAGCTTAGCCCAGGGGGCCCCGGGGGTGACCCAGTACTTC,CASSLAQGAPGVTQYF
TRBV2,TRBJ2-5,NA,NA,TGTGCCAGCAGGTCAGAGACCCAGTACTTC,CASRSETQYF
TRBV7-2,TRBJ2-1,NA,NA,TGTGCCAGCAGCGGAGGGGGGAACAATGAGCAGTTCTTC,CASSGGGNNEQFF
TRBV30,TRBJ1-5,NA,NA,TGTGCCTGGAGTTCAGGGAACGGGTATAGCAATCAGCCCCAGCATTTT,CAWSSGNGYSNQPQHF
TRBV7-9,TRBJ2-1,NA,NA,TGTGCCAGCAGCTTAGCTTCGGCTAGTGAGCAGTTCTTC,CASSLASASEQFF
TRBV13,TRBJ2-2,NA,NA,TGTGCCAGCAGCTTAAAGGGATCGGTTGGCACCGGGGAGCTGTTTTTT,CASSLKGSVGTGELFF
TRBV11-1,TRBJ1-1,NA,few,TGTGCCAGCAGCTCGACAGCTGAAGCTTTCTTT,CASSSTAEAFF
TRBV5-1,TRBJ1-1,TRBD1,once,TGCGCCAGCAGCGAAGGACAGGGCGTGGGGACTGAAGCTTTCTTT,CASSEGQGVGTEAFF
TRBV18,TRBJ1-4,NA,NA,TGTGCCAGCTCACCCGTTCCTGCTGGGCGGGGAGATGAAAAACTGTTTTTT,CASSPVPAGRGDEKLFF
TRBV5-6,TRBJ2-1,NA,NA,TGTGCCAGTACCTGGGGGCTAGCGGAAAATGAGCAGTTCTTC,CASTWGLAENEQFF
TRBV7-2,TRBJ2-3,NA,NA,TGTGCCAGCAGCTTAGGAGGACGGACAGATACGCAGTATTTT,CASSLGGRTDTQYF
TRBV19,TRBJ2-5,TRBD2,NA,TGTGCCAGTAGTCTAACTACTAGCGGGGAGACCCAGTACTTC,CASSLTTSGETQYF
TRBV7-9,TRBJ1-1,NA,NA,TGTGCCAGCAGCTTCTACGGTACTAACACTGAAGCTTTCTTT,CASSFYGTNTEAFF
TRBV9,TRBJ1-3,NA,NA,TGTGCCAGCAGCCATCGAGGCCAATCTGGAAACACCATATATTTT,CASSHRGQSGNTIYF
TRBV9,TRBJ2-3,TRBD1,NA,TGTGCCAGCAGCAATCCAGGGGGAGATACGCAGTATTTT,CASSNPGGDTQYF
TRBV19,TRBJ2-3,NA,NA,TGTGCCAGTAGTATAGATCTAGTTCGTGGGGGCACAGATACGCAGTATTTT,CASSIDLVRGGTDTQYF
TRBV4-3,TRBJ2-7,TRBD2,NA,TGCGCCAGCAGCCAGGATAGCGGGAGTATCTACGAGCAGTACTTC,CASSQDSGSIYEQYF
TRBV2,TRBJ2-7,TRBD1,NA,TGTGCCAGCAGTGGGAGTCCGGGACAGGGATCTGGCGAGCAGTACTTC,CASSGSPGQGSGEQYF
TRBV5-1,TRBJ2-1,TRBD2,NA,TGCGCCAGCAGCCCGAATGGACTAGTCGATGAGCAGTTCTTC,CASSPNGLVDEQFF
TRBV7-2,TRBJ2-7,NA,NA,TGTGCCAGCAGCTTACAAACATCCCTCTTGGGGGGGCAGTACTTC,CASSLQTSLLGGQYF
TRBV19,TRBJ2-3,TRBD1,NA,TGTGCCACCGGGACAGGTACGCAGTATTTT,CATGTGTQYF
TRBV7-8,TRBJ1-5,NA,NA,TGTGCCAGCAGCTCAGCCTATAGCAATCAGCCCCAGCATTTT,CASSSAYSNQPQHF
TRBV6-5,TRBJ1-2,NA,NA,TGTGCCAGCAGTTCGCGACAAGACAGCCATGGCTACACCTTC,CASSSRQDSHGYTF
TRBV6-6,TRBJ1-5,NA,NA,TGTGCCAGCAGGTCCGGGGGAAGCAATCAGCCCCAGCATTTT,CASRSGGSNQPQHF
TRBV7-9,TRBJ2-2,NA,NA,TGTGCCAGCAGCTTAGCGGGAGCTCCCCCCGGGGAGCTGTTTTTT,CASSLAGAPPGELFF
TRBV30,TRBJ2-1,NA,NA,TGTGCCTGGAGTGGGACTATTAGTGAGCAGTTCTTC,CAWSGTISEQFF
TRBV7-9,TRBJ1-2,NA,NA,TGTGCCAGCAGCCGAGGGGGAGGGATCCCTGGCTACACCTTC,CASSRGGGIPGYTF
TRBV27,TRBJ2-3,NA,NA,TGTGCCAGCAGTTTGGGAGGGGGAGGCACAGATACGCAGTATTTT,CASSLGGGGTDTQYF
TRBV6-5,TRBJ2-4,TRBD2,NA,TGTGCCAGCAGTTACTCGTTAAACGGGGGGTACATTCAGTACTTC,CASSYSLNGGYIQYF
TRBV18,TRBJ2-3,TRBD2,NA,TGTGCCAGCTCGTTTCTAGCGGCTAGCACAGATACGCAGTATTTT,CASSFLAASTDTQYF
TRBV20-1,TRBJ1-1,NA,NA,TGCAGTCCCTACACAGACACTGAAGCTTTCTTT,CSPYTDTEAFF
TRBV28,TRBJ2-2,TRBD1,NA,TGTGCCAGCAGTTCACAGGGGTGGTCGATCGGGGAGCTGTTTTTT,CASSSQGWSIGELFF
TRBV5-1,TRBJ2-3,NA,NA,TGCGCCAGCAGCTTAGCCAGCCCTCGGGGCCGAGATACGCAGTATTTT,CASSLASPRGRDTQYF
TRBV7-2,TRBJ1-3,NA,NA,TGTGCCAGCAGCCCACCCGGCTTCTCTGGAAACACCATATATTTT,CASSPPGFSGNTIYF
TRBV11-3,TRBJ2-3,TRBD2,NA,TGTGCCAGCAGCTTAGGCGGGAGTACAGATACGCAGTATTTT,CASSLGGSTDTQYF
TRBV5-5,TRBJ2-5,NA,once,TGTGCCAGCAGCTTGGCGGGCGGGGCGCAAGAGACCCAGTACTTC,CASSLAGGAQETQYF
TRBV5-1,TRBJ2-2,TRBD1,NA,TGCGCCAGCAGCTTCCGGGACAGACACACCGGGGAGCTGTTTTTT,CASSFRDRHTGELFF
TRBV7-2,TRBJ2-3,TRBD2,once,TGTGCCAGCAGCTTAGAGGGCGGGAGGGCCGGAGATACGCAGTATTTT,CASSLEGGRAGDTQYF
TRBV13,TRBJ2-3,NA,once,TGTGCCAGCAGCTTACCAGGAGCAGATACGCAGTATTTT,CASSLPGADTQYF
TRBV19,TRBJ2-3,TRBD2,NA,TGTGCCAGTAGCTCGCTCCTAGCGGGAGGTGGAGATACGCAGTATTTT,CASSSLLAGGGDTQYF
TRBV6-1,TRBJ2-1,NA,NA,TGTGCCAGCAGTGAAACGATGAAGAGCTCCTACAATGAGCAGTTCTTC,CASSETMKSSYNEQFF
TRBV9,TRBJ1-4,NA,NA,TGTGCCAGCAGCGTAGGGGTAAATAATGAAAAACTGTTTTTT,CASSVGVNNEKLFF
TRBV30,TRBJ1-5,NA,once,TGTGCCTGGAGTGTCCAGGGGAATCAGCCCCAGCATTTT,CAWSVQGNQPQHF
TRBV7-9,TRBJ2-1,NA,NA,TGTGCCAGCAGCCCCCAAGGCGGGCAGTTCTTC,CASSPQGGQFF
TRBV30,TRBJ1-2,NA,NA,TGTGCCTGGAGTACAGGGACCGGCTACACCTTC,CAWSTGTGYTF
TRBV5-4,TRBJ1-2,NA,NA,TGTGCCAGCAGCTTGGCCGGGGCCCCCGCCTACACCTTC,CASSLAGAPAYTF
TRBV7-7,TRBJ2-1,TRBD2,NA,TGTGCTAGCAGCCCTACGTCGACTAGCGGGATTTACAATGAGCAGTTCTTC,CASSPTSTSGIYNEQFF
TRBV7-2,TRBJ1-5,NA,NA,TGTGCCAGCAGCTTAGATGATACTCAGCCCCAGCATTTT,CASSLDDTQPQHF
TRBV5-1,TRBJ2-7,NA,NA,TGCGCCAGCAGGGCCGGGACGCAAAGCTCCTACGAGCAGTACTTC,CASRAGTQSSYEQYF
TRBV27,TRBJ1-2,NA,NA,TGTGCCAGCAGTCCGGTGGTTTCAGGTGGCTACACCTTC,CASSPVVSGGYTF
TRBV7-8,TRBJ1-4,TRBD1,once,TGTGCCAGCAGCTTCACAGGGGGAGGTGGTGAAAAACTGTTTTTT,CASSFTGGGGEKLFF
TRBV5-8,TRBJ1-2,NA,NA,TGTGCCAGCAGCTTGACAGTCGGAAGTGGTGGCTACACCTTC,CASSLTVGSGGYTF